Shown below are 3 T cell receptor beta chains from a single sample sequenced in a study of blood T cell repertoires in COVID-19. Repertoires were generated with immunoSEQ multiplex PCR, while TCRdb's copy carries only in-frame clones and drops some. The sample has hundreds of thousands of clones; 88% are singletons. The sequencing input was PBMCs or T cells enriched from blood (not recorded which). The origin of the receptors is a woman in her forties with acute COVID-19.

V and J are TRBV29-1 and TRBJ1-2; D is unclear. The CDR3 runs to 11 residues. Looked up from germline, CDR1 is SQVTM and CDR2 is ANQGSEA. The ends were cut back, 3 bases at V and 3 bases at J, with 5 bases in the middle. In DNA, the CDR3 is TGCAGCGTTGACGGAGACTATGGCTACACCTTC. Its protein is CSVDGDYGYTF. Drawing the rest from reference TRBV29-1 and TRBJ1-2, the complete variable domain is SAVISQKPSRDICQRGTSLTIQCQVDSQVTMMFWYRQQPGQSLTLIATANQGSEATYESGFVIDKFPISRPNLTFSTLTVSNMSPEDSSIYLCSVDGDYGYTFGSGTRLTVV.

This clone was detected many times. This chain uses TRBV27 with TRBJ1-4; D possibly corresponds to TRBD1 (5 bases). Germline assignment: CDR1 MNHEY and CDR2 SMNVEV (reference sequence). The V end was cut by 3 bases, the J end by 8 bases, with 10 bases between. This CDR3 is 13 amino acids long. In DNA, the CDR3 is TGTGCCAGCAGTTTCAGGGTGGGGGAAAAACTGTTTTTT. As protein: CASSFRVGEKLFF.

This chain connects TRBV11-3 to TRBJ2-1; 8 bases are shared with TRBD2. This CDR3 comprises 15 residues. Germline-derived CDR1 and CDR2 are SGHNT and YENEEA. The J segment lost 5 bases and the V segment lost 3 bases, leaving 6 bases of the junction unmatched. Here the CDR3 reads CASSFGGTRNNEQFF. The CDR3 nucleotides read TGTGCCAGCAGCTTTGGAGGGACTAGAAACAATGAGCAGTTCTTC.